The clone carrying this T cell receptor (beta chain) appeared a few times. The presence of a unique molecular identifier marked each TCR cDNA molecule. A single record per CDR3 protein comes from TCRdb applying MiXCR to the 5' RACE reads. The data contain about 10,000 distinct CDR3 sequences, about 23% of them singletons. The V and J ends lost 6 bases and 2 bases respectively, with 17 bases between them. CDR1 is SQVTM and CDR2 is ANQGSEA in the germline V gene. The CDR3 consists of 14 residues. This specimen belongs to a study of spatial heterogeneity in lung cancer. Time point here: blood at routine non-recurrence follow-up after resection.

This receptor was taken from a female donor with early-stage non-small cell lung cancer. The V gene is TRBV29-1, the J gene TRBJ2-7; possibly TRBD1 for D (6 bases). The sequencing here drew on PBMCs, taken at follow-up. The CDR3 region is CSVAAGTSTYEQYF. The CDR3 coding sequence is TGCAGCGTGGCTGCCGGGACAAGTACCTACGAGCAGTACTTC.